The source of this TCR beta chain is a study of blood T cell repertoires in COVID-19. Study-wide context: Acute and convalescent COVID-19 samples came from the United States, Italy and Spain. Sources were T cells, B-cell-depleted T cells, or PBMCs; the material itself was cDNA or gDNA.

The CDR3 is 13 amino acids. Looked up from germline, CDR1 is MNHNS and CDR2 is SASEGT. Trimming removed 3 bases at V and 4 bases at J, with 8 bases between. In the original workflow: Reference gene primers were amplified, and this amplification served to estimate nucleated cell counts. The protocol was immunoSEQ multiplex PCR, while the TCRdb copy is restricted to in-frame clones and leaves out a portion. V, J and clone size derive from that table, while D and trimming were established from the DNA sequence. The profile shows some 250,000 clones, roughly four fifths of them singletons. The receptor's source is a man over 45 with active or convalescent COVID-19. V and J are TRBV6-1 and TRBJ2-3; weak D call: TRBD2 (6 bases). Sequenced sample: peripheral blood. CDR3 protein: CASSESGADTQYF. The CDR3 bases are TGTGCCAGCAGTGAGTCGGGGGCAGATACGCAGTATTTT.